The TCR beta chain under discussion was sequenced for a study of blood T cell repertoires in COVID-19. TCRdb keeps only in-frame clones here, not all; method: immunoSEQ multiplex PCR. The sample shows around 300,000 clones, 86% of them seen only once. This CDR3 is built from 17 residues. The V gene is TRBV21-1, the J gene TRBJ1-2. TRBV21-1 is shown as a pseudogene. This clonotype was sampled from a woman aged 70-85 years with COVID-19, enrolled during active disease. The sample taken for sequencing was peripheral blood. The CDR3, as DNA: TGTGCCAGCAGCAAAGAGGGAGCAGCCCCGGCTAACTATGGCTACACCTTC. Its translation is CASSKEGAAPANYGYTF.